The 28 T cell receptor beta chains presented below share a single source sample, sequenced in a study of cytomegalovirus exposure and HLA in healthy donors. Use of 60 Vbeta and 13 Jbeta primers characterized the PCR. Here immunoSEQ multiplex PCR was the method, and the copy in TCRdb shows in-frame clones only, minus some. The top ten clones hold nearly 9.5% of a sample with 95,000 to 130,000 clones, around two thirds of them seen once. The specimen sequenced was PBMCs. These receptors originate from a woman aged 40-49 years in good health and CMV-seropositive.

V and J are TRBV29-1 and TRBJ1-1; tentative D call: TRBD1 (6 bases). This CDR3 spans 13 amino acids. The V end was cut by 6 bases, the J end by 6 bases, with 17 bases between. Germline values: CDR1 SQVTM, CDR2 ANQGSEA. The CDR3 DNA reads TGCAGCGTCGAACAGGGAGGGCGTGCTGAAGCTTTCTTT. Amino acids: CSVEQGGRAEAFF.

This rearrangement joins TRBV11-2 to TRBJ2-7, with D tentatively TRBD2 (5 bases). The ends were cut back, 1 base at V and 4 bases at J, with 8 bases in the middle. There are 13 residues in the CDR3. CDR1 is SGHAT and CDR2 is FQNNGV in the germline V gene. CDR3 in DNA: TGTGCCAGCAGCTTAGGGGCGGGTTACGAGCAGTACTTC. Translating gives CASSLGAGYEQYF.

The chain links TRBV5-1 to TRBJ1-1; D gene uncertain. In germline, CDR1 is SGHRS, CDR2 YFSETQ. The length of the CDR3 is 15 residues. Deletions cut 0 bases from V and 1 base from J, with 10 bases between. DNA for the CDR3: TGCGCCAGCAGCTTGGTTGAATACAAGAACACTGAAGCTTTCTTT. It encodes CASSLVEYKNTEAFF.

This rearrangement joins TRBV11-3 to TRBJ2-7, with TRBD1 matching 8 bases. The CDR3 extends over 15 amino acids. Germline V gene lookup returns CDR1 SGHNT and CDR2 YENEEA. The V and J ends lost 2 bases and 2 bases, in that order; junction bases with no gene match: 5. CDR3 coding DNA: TGTGCCAGCAGCTTAAACCCGGACAGGGCCTACGAGCAGTACTTC. It encodes CASSLNPDRAYEQYF.

The gene calls are TRBV19 and TRBJ2-2; D uncertain. Trimming removed 4 bases at V and 7 bases at J, with 10 bases between. This CDR3 has 13 residues. Germline lookup yields CDR1 LNHDA and CDR2 SQIVND (reference sequence). In DNA, the CDR3 is TGTGCCAGTAGTACGTCAACAAACGGGGAGCTGTTTTTT. This translates into CASSTSTNGELFF.

This clone has more than one count but fewer than ten. The chain is built from TRBV6-5 and TRBJ1-1; weak D call: TRBD1 (5 bases). From germline, CDR1 is MNHEY and CDR2 SVGAGI. The V end was cut by 5 bases, the J end by 3 bases, with 13 bases between. There are 14 residues in the CDR3. The CDR3 nucleotides are TGTGCCAGCAGTCAGGTCGGGGGGGACACTGAAGCTTTCTTT. Its translation: CASSQVGGDTEAFF.

J is TRBJ2-5 and V is TRBV4-2; possible D gene TRBD2, 5 bases. V shed 0 bases and J shed 5 bases, with 10 bases lying between them. Germline loops: CDR1 LGHNA, CDR2 YNFKEQ. CDR3 length: 14 amino acids. The CDR3 nucleotides are TGTGCCAGCAGCCAAGAGTTGACGGGGGAGACCCAGTACTTC. This codes for CASSQELTGETQYF.

This clone was picked up a small number of times. The chain is built from TRBV27 and TRBJ1-1, with TRBD1 as a possible D gene (5 bases). Looked up from germline, CDR1 is MNHEY and CDR2 is SMNVEV (reference sequence). This CDR3 has 13 amino acids. V was pared by 7 bases and J by 6 bases, with 15 bases between. Here the CDR3 reads CASIGQGGSEAFF. The CDR3 bases are TGTGCCAGCATTGGCCAGGGAGGGTCTGAAGCTTTCTTT.

The rearrangement joins TRBV5-1 to TRBJ1-1, with 7 positions matching TRBD1. Trimming at V came to 0 bases and at J to 1 base, leaving 9 bases not matched to a gene. The germline CDR1 and CDR2 sequences are SGHRS and YFSETQ. There are 17 residues in the CDR3. CDR3 sequence: CASSLASSGQKNTEAFF. The CDR3 bases are TGCGCCAGCAGCTTGGCGAGTTCGGGACAGAAGAACACTGAAGCTTTCTTT. Together with reference TRBV5-1 and TRBJ1-1, the CDR3 gives the full variable domain: KAGVTQTPRYLIKTRGQQVTLSCSPISGHRSVSWYQQTPGQGLQFLFEYFSETQRNKGNFPGRFSGRQFSNSRSEMNVSTLELGDSALYLCASSLASSGQKNTEAFFGQGTRLTVV.

This clone was seen a handful of times. In nucleotides, the CDR3 is TGTGCCAGCACCTATCTAGCGGACTACAATGAGCAGTTCTTC. Translation: CASTYLADYNEQFF. The chain recombines TRBV28 with TRBJ2-1; 7 nucleotides agree with TRBD2. Germline V gene lookup returns CDR1 MDHEN and CDR2 SYDVKM. This CDR3 is built from 14 residues. With 7 bases clipped from V and 3 bases from J, the junction kept 6 bases outside the gene matches.

The chain is built from TRBV4-3 and TRBJ2-1, with 7 nucleotides matching TRBD1. Losses at the gene ends were 7 bases for V and 7 bases for J; bases not matched to a gene: 13. CDR3 length: 15 residues. Germline assignment: CDR1 LGHNA and CDR2 YSLEER. DNA for the CDR3: TGCGCCAGCACCCTGGAGAGACAGGGAGTTAATGAGCAGTTCTTC. Translated, it gives CASTLERQGVNEQFF.

The chain couples TRBV30 to TRBJ2-7; maybe TRBD1 (5 bases). Trimming left V 5 bases short and J 0 bases short, with 17 bases between. The germline CDR1 and CDR2 sequences are GTSNPN and SVGIG (reference sequence). This CDR3 contains 15 residues. The CDR3 reads CAWGVQTVSSYEQYF. The CDR3 DNA follows: TGTGCCTGGGGGGTCCAGACAGTAAGCTCCTACGAGCAGTACTTC.

This sequence joins TRBV19 and TRBJ1-2; 8 bases are a match to TRBD1. The CDR3 is 15 amino acids. The ends lost 6 bases at V and 2 bases at J; junction bases unmatched: 8. Germline V lookup: CDR1 LNHDA, CDR2 SQIVND (reference sequence). The CDR3 DNA reads TGTGCCAGTAGACATATCCGGGACAGGAACTATGGCTACACCTTC. Protein: CASRHIRDRNYGYTF.

The chain uses TRBV2 and TRBJ1-5; the D gene is possibly TRBD1 (5 bases). CDR3 size: 17 residues. Trimming shortened V by 6 bases and J by 8 bases, and 26 bases separated the two germline ends. CDR1 is SNHLY and CDR2 is FYNNEI in the germline V gene. The CDR3 nucleotides are TGTGCCAGCAGAAAAATGAGAGTGGAGGGCAGGGATAAGCCCCAGCATTTT. Translating gives CASRKMRVEGRDKPQHF.

V and J are TRBV5-4 and TRBJ2-1; D ambiguous. Germline CDR1 and CDR2: SGHNT and YYREEE (reference sequence). This CDR3 comprises 16 residues. Trimming shortened V by 4 bases and J by 7 bases, and 21 bases separated the two germline ends. The CDR3 DNA is TGTGCCAGCAGCCCGCCAGGTGGCAGGTATTTAAATGAGCAGTTCTTC. Translated, it gives CASSPPGGRYLNEQFF. The complete variable domain, with remaining parts taken from reference TRBV5-4 and TRBJ2-1, reads ETGVTQSPTHLIKTRGQQVTLRCSSQSGHNTVSWYQQALGQGPQFIFQYYREEENGRGNFPPRFSGLQFPNYSSELNVNALELDDSALYLCASSPPGGRYLNEQFFGPGTRLTVL.

This clone was seen a handful of times. This CDR3 is CASSQRTSGRPKNIQYF. The CDR3 DNA reads as TGCGCCAGCAGCCAACGGACTAGCGGGAGACCCAAAAACATTCAGTACTTC. The chain carries TRBV4-1 and TRBJ2-4; 13 bases align to TRBD2. Unmatched junction bases numbered 3, after V lost 2 bases and J lost 2 bases. The V gene's germline CDR1 is MGHRA and CDR2 YSYEKL. This CDR3 region has 17 residues.

The genes are TRBV18 and TRBJ2-7; the match to TRBD2 covers 13 bases. With V trimmed by 0 bases and J by 3 bases, 14 bases remained unmatched. The CDR3 spans 20 residues. Germline-derived CDR1 and CDR2 are KGHSH and LQKENI. The CDR3 loop is CASSPPRTSGRAVGVYEQYF. Written as DNA, the CDR3 is TGTGCCAGCTCACCACCGAGGACTAGCGGGAGAGCCGTAGGGGTCTACGAGCAGTACTTC.

The J gene is TRBJ2-5, the V gene TRBV7-2; D ambiguous. The V and J ends lost 2 bases and 2 bases respectively, with 9 bases between them. The CDR3 spans 14 residues. CDR1 SGHTA and CDR2 FQGNSA come from the germline V gene. As DNA, the CDR3 is TGTGCCAGCAGCTTACAGGTACAGCAAGAGACCCAGTACTTC. It translates to CASSLQVQQETQYF.

The chain employs TRBV5-5 and TRBJ1-2; no reliable D call. Germline-derived CDR1 and CDR2 are SGHKS and YYEKEE (reference sequence). The CDR3 length is 15 residues. V shed 1 base and J shed 4 bases, with 14 bases lying between them. In DNA form, the CDR3 reads TGTGCCAGCAGCTTGACCATGACTAGGGCCTATGGCTACACCTTC. Its translation: CASSLTMTRAYGYTF.

This clone was seen a few times. The chain has TRBV6-1 and TRBJ2-1, with D perhaps TRBD2 (6 bases). CDR1 and CDR2 from the germline V gene are MNHNS and SASEGT. With 6 bases removed from V and 1 base from J, the gap between germline ends came to 10 bases. The CDR3 has 14 residues. The chain's CDR3 is CASRMGGSYNEQFF. CDR3 DNA sequence: TGTGCCAGCAGAATGGGAGGATCCTACAATGAGCAGTTCTTC.

The chain has TRBV29-1 and TRBJ1-1, with TRBD1 identical over 7 bases. The CDR3 totals 13 residues. The J segment lost 0 bases and the V segment lost 7 bases, leaving 5 bases of the junction unmatched. The germline V gene encodes CDR1 SQVTM and CDR2 ANQGSEA. CDR3 sequence: CSGRQGMNTEAFF. In nucleotides, the CDR3 is TGCAGCGGGAGACAGGGTATGAACACTGAAGCTTTCTTT.

The V and J genes are TRBV28 and TRBJ2-1; 10 bases are shared with TRBD2. Germline-derived CDR1 and CDR2 are MDHEN and SYDVKM. V dropped 5 bases and J dropped 4; count of bases not matched to a gene: 5. This CDR3 is 15 amino acids long. CDR3 amino acids: CASSPSGRRYNEQFF. CDR3 in DNA: TGTGCCAGCAGTCCTAGCGGGAGACGGTACAATGAGCAGTTCTTC.

This rearrangement joins TRBV5-4 to TRBJ2-7; 8 nucleotides agree with TRBD1. V shed 4 bases, J shed 4 bases, and the junction held 4 bases outside the gene matches. Germline values: CDR1 SGHNT, CDR2 YYREEE (reference sequence). The CDR3 covers 13 residues. CDR3 residues: CASSQGASYEQYF. CDR3 sequence (DNA): TGTGCCAGCAGCCAGGGGGCGAGTTACGAGCAGTACTTC.

V usage is TRBV7-8 and J usage is TRBJ2-7; 8 positions agree with TRBD1. Losses at the gene ends were 5 bases for V and 5 bases for J; bases not matched to a gene: 11. The CDR3 is made up of 15 amino acids. Germline loops: CDR1 SGHVS, CDR2 FQNEAQ. The CDR3 sequence is CASSTDRGMLDEQYF. The CDR3 nucleotides are TGTGCCAGCAGCACCGACAGGGGAATGTTAGACGAGCAGTACTTC.

This chain uses TRBV27 with TRBJ2-5; TRBD2 matches at 12 bases. The CDR3 covers 15 residues. Germline V gene data show CDR1 as MNHEY and CDR2 as SMNVEV (reference sequence). V was pared by 7 bases and J by 5 bases, with 8 bases of the junction left unmatched. CDR3 amino acids: CASTRLAGEGETQYF. As DNA, the CDR3 is TGTGCCAGCACGAGACTAGCGGGAGAGGGCGAGACCCAGTACTTC.

The sample holds one count of this clone. The V gene is TRBV6-6, the J gene TRBJ1-4, with 7 positions matching TRBD1. In germline, CDR1 is MNHNY, CDR2 SVGAGI (reference sequence). This CDR3 comprises 14 residues. V was pared by 2 bases and J by 9 bases, with 6 bases of the junction left unmatched. The CDR3: CASSYPGTDKKLFF. The CDR3 DNA reads as TGTGCCAGCAGTTACCCAGGGACAGACAAAAAACTGTTTTTT.

The gene calls are TRBV4-3 and TRBJ2-2; maybe TRBD2 (5 bases). This CDR3 has 17 amino acids. Germline lookup yields CDR1 LGHNA and CDR2 YSLEER. V was trimmed by 0 bases and J by 1 base, leaving 12 bases between them. For the CDR3, the DNA is TGCGCCAGCAGCCAAGATATTCGCGGAGGGAACACCGGGGAGCTGTTTTTT. This codes for CASSQDIRGGNTGELFF.

The rearrangement joins TRBV20-1 to TRBJ2-7; D not certain. V gave up 5 bases and J gave up 6 bases, with 11 bases separating them. The CDR3 extends over 11 amino acids. CDR1 DFQATT and CDR2 SNEGSKA come from the germline V gene (reference sequence). CDR3 sequence reads: CSAQIVGEQYF. The CDR3 DNA is TGCAGTGCTCAAATTGTCGGCGAGCAGTACTTC.